This T cell receptor (beta chain) was sequenced for a study of blood T cell repertoires in COVID-19. Whole-study context: The samples span acute and convalescent COVID-19 from the United States, Italy and Spain. Sources were T cells, B-cell-depleted T cells, or PBMCs; the material itself was cDNA or gDNA.

Study processing details: Amplifying reference gene primers gave estimates of nucleated cell counts. Clones were sequenced by immunoSEQ multiplex PCR, and TCRdb holds only the in-frame ones, with some missing. Clonal size and the V and J genes are those of that table, whereas D and trimming came from the DNA. The data hold some 190,000 clones, with more than 70% observed a single time. With V trimmed by 5 bases and J by 0 bases, 10 bases remained unmatched. This CDR3 is built from 16 residues. Germline V gives CDR1 MNHEY, CDR2 SVGEGT. This TCR was sampled from a woman aged 60-70 years with acute or convalescent COVID-19. The V and J genes are TRBV6-2 or TRBV6-3 and TRBJ2-7; 7 bases match TRBD2. Material for sequencing was peripheral blood. The CDR3 nucleotides read TGTGCCAGCAGTCCCATCCCGGGACTAAGCTCCTACGAGCAGTACTTC. This translates into CASSPIPGLSSYEQYF.